Listed below are T cell receptor beta chains from one sample, sequenced in a study of T cells in Graves' hyperthyroidism and ophthalmopathy. TCRdb reprocessed the multiplex PCR reads with MiXCR, giving one entry per CDR3 protein. Altogether approximately 630,000 distinct CDR3 sequences are present, 15% to 20% being singletons, with the ten largest covering 3.8%. Sequenced sample: blood. These receptors were taken from a woman between 25 and 40 years old with Graves' hyperthyroidism. CDR3s include the opening cysteine and the closing phenylalanine or tryptophan. A D gene is named only where the DNA matches it firmly. Clone size is stated in some rows and not others, as once, few, many or a class when expanded.

v_call	d_call	clone_size	j_call	cdr3_aa	cdr3_nt
TRBV6-1	TRBD1	NA	TRBJ2-6	CASRPLSGTAASGANVLTF	TGTGCCAGCAGACCCCTCTCCGGGACAGCGGCTTCTGGGGCCAACGTCCTGACTTTC
TRBV24-1	NA	many	TRBJ2-5	CATSDPTRMEETQYF	TGTGCCACCAGTGATCCAACTAGAATGGAAGAGACCCAGTACTTC
TRBV24-1	NA	few	TRBJ1-2	CATSDTKRGYGYTF	TGTGCCACCAGTGATACCAAAAGGGGTTATGGCTACACCTTC
TRBV28	NA	many	TRBJ2-7	CASSSIIASTYEQYF	TGTGCCAGCAGTTCGATCATAGCGAGTACCTACGAGCAGTACTTC
TRBV5-4	TRBD1	NA	TRBJ2-7	CASSLGVDRVYEQYF	TGTGCCAGCAGCTTGGGGGTAGACAGGGTCTACGAGCAGTACTTC
TRBV6-1	NA	many	TRBJ2-7	CASSSSRGREQYF	TGTGCCAGCAGTTCATCCCGAGGACGCGAGCAGTACTTC
TRBV7-6	TRBD2	many	TRBJ2-1	CASSLGGRVVHEQFF	TGTGCCAGCAGCTTAGGCGGGAGAGTAGTCCATGAGCAGTTCTTC
TRBV3-1	NA	many	TRBJ1-1	CASSQEGTNTEAFF	TGTGCCAGCAGCCAAGAGGGAACCAACACTGAAGCTTTCTTT
TRBV11-2	TRBD2	few	TRBJ2-2	CASSLDRASGMFTGELFF	TGTGCCAGCAGCTTAGATCGGGCTAGCGGGATGTTCACCGGGGAGCTGTTTTTT
TRBV20-1	NA	NA	TRBJ2-7	CSANPGPSYEQYF	TGCAGTGCAAATCCGGGACCCAGCTACGAGCAGTACTTC
TRBV11-3	NA	many	TRBJ2-3	CATSGVTDTQYF	TGTGCCACCTCGGGTGTTACGGATACGCAGTATTTT
TRBV10-2	TRBD2	few	TRBJ2-3	CASRLPGLAGDTDTQYF	TGCGCCAGCAGACTGCCGGGACTAGCGGGAGATACAGATACGCAGTATTTT
TRBV20-1	NA	NA	TRBJ2-1	CSARGSHNEQFF	TGCAGTGCTAGAGGGTCGCACAATGAGCAGTTCTTC
TRBV9	NA	few	TRBJ2-1	CASSGVGVNPTDEQFF	TGTGCCAGCAGCGGGGTGGGGGTAAATCCGACAGATGAGCAGTTCTTC
TRBV7-2	NA	many	TRBJ2-3	CASSLAQGTDTQYF	TGTGCCAGCAGCTTAGCGCAGGGAACAGATACGCAGTATTTT
TRBV28	NA	many	TRBJ2-3	CASSVDGDTQYF	TGTGCCAGCAGTGTGGACGGTGATACGCAGTATTTT
TRBV3-1	TRBD2	many	TRBJ2-5	CASSQGNGRTETQYF	TGTGCCAGCAGCCAAGGCAACGGGAGGACGGAGACCCAGTACTTC
TRBV7-3	NA	many	TRBJ2-1	CASSLTFSSYNEQFF	TGTGCCAGCAGCTTAACGTTTAGCTCCTACAATGAGCAGTTCTTC
TRBV9	TRBD2	many	TRBJ2-1	CASSASGRAADEQFF	TGTGCCAGCAGCGCTAGCGGGAGGGCCGCGGATGAGCAGTTCTTC
TRBV12-3/TRBV12-4	TRBD2	NA	TRBJ2-2	CASSFVAGVDGELFF	TGTGCCAGCAGTTTTGTAGCGGGAGTGGACGGGGAGCTGTTTTTT
TRBV20-1	TRBD2	NA	TRBJ2-3	CSARGYPGLAARRTDTQYF	TGCAGTGCTAGAGGTTATCCGGGACTAGCAGCTAGGCGCACAGATACGCAGTATTTT
TRBV11-2	TRBD2	few	TRBJ2-5	CASSLGGLAVFQETQYF	TGTGCCAGCAGCTTAGGGGGACTAGCGGTTTTCCAAGAGACCCAGTACTTC
TRBV9	NA	few	TRBJ1-2	CASSVRAGYGYTF	TGTGCCAGCAGCGTCCGGGCAGGGTATGGCTACACCTTC
TRBV2	NA	many	TRBJ1-5	CASSEEGLEPQHF	TGTGCCAGCAGTGAAGAGGGTCTTGAGCCCCAGCATTTT
TRBV3-1	NA	many	TRBJ2-5	CASSQAPPETQYF	TGTGCCAGCAGCCAAGCCCCCCCAGAGACCCAGTACTTC
TRBV11-2	NA	many	TRBJ1-2	CASSSTRWGGSYGYTF	TGTGCCAGCAGCTCAACGAGGTGGGGCGGTTCCTATGGCTACACCTTC
TRBV28	NA	many	TRBJ1-1	CASELGRSTEAFF	TGTGCCAGCGAATTAGGACGAAGTACTGAAGCTTTCTTT
TRBV7-2	TRBD2	many	TRBJ2-3	CASSSGPNEDTQYF	TGTGCCAGCTCTAGCGGTCCCAACGAGGATACGCAGTATTTT
TRBV3-1	NA	few	TRBJ2-2	CASSQEGDSRRTGELFF	TGTGCCAGCAGCCAAGAAGGGGACTCCCGTCGCACCGGGGAGCTGTTTTTT
TRBV18	NA	few	TRBJ2-5	CASSQSRDIQETQYF	TGTGCCAGCTCACAGAGCCGGGACATACAAGAGACCCAGTACTTC
TRBV5-4	NA	NA	TRBJ1-2	CASSLGSTDYGYTF	TGTGCCAGCAGCTTGGGATCAACGGACTATGGCTACACCTTC
TRBV11-2	NA	NA	TRBJ2-1	CASSLDRGIGYEQFF	TGTGCCAGCAGCTTAGATCGCGGAATCGGCTATGAGCAGTTCTTC
TRBV7-2	NA	many	TRBJ2-2	CASSLGGGTGELFF	TGTGCCAGCAGCTTAGGTGGGGGGACCGGGGAGCTGTTTTTT
TRBV12-3/TRBV12-4	NA	many	TRBJ2-2	CASGKGTGELFF	TGTGCCAGCGGGAAGGGCACCGGGGAGCTGTTTTTT
TRBV29-1	NA	NA	TRBJ2-7	CSVEGHGGSPYEQYF	TGCAGCGTTGAAGGACACGGGGGTTCTCCCTACGAGCAGTACTTC
TRBV29-1	NA	many	TRBJ2-5	CSGFRETQYF	TGCAGCGGATTTAGAGAGACCCAGTACTTC
TRBV7-9	NA	many	TRBJ2-1	CASSLGREFYNEQFF	TGTGCCAGCAGCTTAGGACGGGAGTTCTACAATGAGCAGTTCTTC
TRBV2	NA	many	TRBJ1-1	CASSDWQNTEAFF	TGTGCCAGCAGTGATTGGCAGAACACTGAAGCTTTCTTT
TRBV9	NA	few	TRBJ2-6	CASSVRSGANVLTF	TGTGCCAGCAGCGTGCGCTCTGGGGCCAACGTCCTGACTTTC
TRBV11-2	NA	NA	TRBJ2-7	CASSSNRDLRGQYF	TGTGCCAGCAGCTCGAATCGGGACTTACGGGGGCAGTACTTC
TRBV20-1	NA	many	TRBJ2-1	CSARVGGGAEEQFF	TGCAGTGCTAGAGTTGGGGGAGGCGCTGAGGAGCAGTTCTTC
TRBV2	TRBD2	NA	TRBJ2-3	CASSEGLAGGMAGTQYF	TGTGCCAGCAGTGAAGGACTAGCGGGGGGCATGGCAGGTACGCAGTATTTT
TRBV28	TRBD2	many	TRBJ2-4	CASRPSGLAKNIQYF	TGTGCCAGCAGGCCTAGCGGTTTAGCCAAAAACATTCAGTACTTC
TRBV19	NA	few	TRBJ1-5	CASTGVGQPQHF	TGTGCCAGTACAGGGGTGGGACAGCCCCAGCATTTT
TRBV20-1	NA	many	TRBJ1-1	CSARRTVEIGEAFF	TGCAGTGCTCGAAGGACAGTAGAGATAGGTGAAGCTTTCTTT
TRBV12-3/TRBV12-4	NA	NA	TRBJ1-1	CASRRGSENTEAFF	TGTGCCAGCAGACGGGGAAGTGAGAACACTGAAGCTTTCTTT
TRBV28	NA	NA	TRBJ2-2	CASSSYSPTNTGELFF	TGTGCCAGCAGTTCCTACAGCCCGACGAACACCGGGGAGCTGTTTTTT
TRBV2	TRBD1	few	TRBJ1-1	CASRGGQVNTEAFF	TGTGCCAGCAGGGGGGGACAGGTGAACACTGAAGCTTTCTTT
TRBV3-1	TRBD1	few	TRBJ1-2	CASSHPGQLNYGYTF	TGTGCCAGCAGCCACCCGGGACAGCTCAACTATGGCTACACCTTC
TRBV9	TRBD1	few	TRBJ1-6	CASSVRTGVNSPLHF	TGTGCCAGCAGCGTAAGGACAGGGGTCAATTCACCCCTCCACTTT
TRBV27	NA	many	TRBJ2-4	CASSPGAASKNIQYF	TGTGCCAGCAGTCCGGGAGCCGCCTCCAAAAACATTCAGTACTTC
TRBV24-1	NA	NA	TRBJ1-1	CATSEGTEAFF	TGTGCCACCAGCGAGGGAACTGAAGCTTTCTTT
TRBV11-2	TRBD2	NA	TRBJ2-3	CASSLGLAGPGDTQYF	TGTGCCAGCAGCTTAGGGCTAGCGGGGCCGGGGGATACGCAGTATTTT
TRBV30	TRBD1	NA	TRBJ1-4	CAWGTGTGVGEKLFF	TGTGCCTGGGGTACCGGGACAGGGGTCGGAGAAAAACTGTTTTTT
TRBV12-3/TRBV12-4	TRBD2	many	TRBJ2-1	CASSQGLAGVGEQFF	TGTGCCAGCAGTCAGGGACTAGCGGGAGTTGGTGAGCAGTTCTTC
TRBV6-2/TRBV6-3	NA	few	TRBJ2-3	CAIQRGTADTQYF	TGTGCCATCCAGAGGGGGACCGCAGATACGCAGTATTTT
TRBV9	TRBD2	many	TRBJ2-1	CASSPTLAGPYNEQFF	TGTGCCAGCAGCCCTACCTTAGCGGGTCCCTACAATGAGCAGTTCTTC
TRBV7-2	NA	NA	TRBJ2-1	CASSLDLAPNEQFF	TGTGCCAGCAGCTTAGATCTAGCACCTAATGAGCAGTTCTTC